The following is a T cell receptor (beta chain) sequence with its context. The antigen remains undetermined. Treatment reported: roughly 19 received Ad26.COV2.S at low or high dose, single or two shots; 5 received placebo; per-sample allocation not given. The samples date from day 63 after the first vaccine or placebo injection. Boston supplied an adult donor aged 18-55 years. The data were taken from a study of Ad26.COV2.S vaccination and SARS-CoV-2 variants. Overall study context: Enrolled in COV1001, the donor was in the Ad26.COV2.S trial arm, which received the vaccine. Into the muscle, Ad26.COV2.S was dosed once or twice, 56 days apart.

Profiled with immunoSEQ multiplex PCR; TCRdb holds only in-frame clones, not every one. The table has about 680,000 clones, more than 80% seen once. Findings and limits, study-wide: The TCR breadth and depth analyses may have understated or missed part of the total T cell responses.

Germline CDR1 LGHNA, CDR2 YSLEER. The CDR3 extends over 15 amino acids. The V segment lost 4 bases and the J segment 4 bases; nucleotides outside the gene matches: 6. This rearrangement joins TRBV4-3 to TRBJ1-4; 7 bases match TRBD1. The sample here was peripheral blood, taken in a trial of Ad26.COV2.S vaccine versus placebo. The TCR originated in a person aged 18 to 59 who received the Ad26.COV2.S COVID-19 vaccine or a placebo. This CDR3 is CASSRAGTVNEKLFF. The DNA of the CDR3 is TGCGCCAGCAGCCGGGCCGGGACAGTTAATGAAAAACTGTTTTTT.